Below, 22 T cell receptor beta chains from the same sample are listed, as sequenced in a study of cytomegalovirus exposure and HLA in healthy donors. The PCR was carried out with 60 Vbeta primers and 13 Jbeta primers. Sequenced by immunoSEQ multiplex PCR; TCRdb stores in-frame clones only, minus some. This sample has roughly 150,000 clones, with 75% to 90% found just once. Sequencing was performed on PBMCs. Every receptor here comes from a male donor in good health and CMV-seronegative.

The chain recombines TRBV25-1 with TRBJ1-2; D gene uncertain. V lost 0 bases to trimming and J lost 7 bases, with 12 bases between them. Germline assignment: CDR1 MGHDK and CDR2 SYGVNS. The CDR3 consists of 14 residues. CDR3: CASSEYGSGSGYTF. CDR3 DNA: TGTGCCAGCAGTGAATACGGTAGCGGGAGTGGCTACACCTTC.

The chain recombines TRBV5-4 with TRBJ2-5; possible D gene TRBD2, 5 bases. The CDR3 is 13 amino acids. Trimming took off 5 bases at V and 4 bases at J, with 12 bases between the two ends. CDR1 and CDR2 (germline): SGHNT, YYREEE (reference sequence). The CDR3 region has the DNA TGTGCCAGCAGAGAGGGTTTCTCAGAGACCCAGTACTTC. This codes for CASREGFSETQYF.

The chain joins TRBV27 to TRBJ1-2, with D unclear. The germline CDR1 and CDR2 sequences are MNHEY and SMNVEV (reference sequence). The length of the CDR3 is 14 residues. V shed 0 bases and J shed 8 bases, with 13 bases lying between them. CDR3 DNA sequence: TGTGCCAGCAGTTTATCCTGGGGAGGGTTCGGCTACACCTTC. Protein product: CASSLSWGGFGYTF.

This chain links TRBV25-1 with TRBJ2-2, with D possibly matching TRBD2 (6 bases). The V end was cut by 3 bases, the J end by 6 bases, with 14 bases between. This CDR3 has 15 amino acids. Germline CDR1 and CDR2: MGHDK and SYGVNS. The CDR3 nucleotides are TGTGCCAGCAGTGATCCGGGGGTAGGGGCCGGGGAGCTGTTTTTT. Protein product: CASSDPGVGAGELFF.

This sequence joins TRBV5-6 and TRBJ1-6, with a tentative D call TRBD1 (5 bases). The CDR3 consists of 14 residues. Trimming removed 4 bases at V and 9 bases at J, with 14 bases between. Germline V CDR1 and CDR2: SGHDT, YYEEEE. The CDR3 loop reads CASSGGSRGSPLHF. CDR3 in DNA: TGTGCCAGCAGCGGGGGGTCGAGAGGTTCACCCCTCCACTTT.

This chain links TRBV4-1 with TRBJ1-1; D is uncertain. Germline V gene lookup returns CDR1 MGHRA and CDR2 YSYEKL. The CDR3 contains 12 residues. Trimming removed 2 bases at V and 5 bases at J, with 6 bases between. The CDR3 coding sequence is TGCGCCAGCAGCCAACCAATGACTGAAGCTTTCTTT. It is translated as CASSQPMTEAFF.

The sample holds a few counts of this clone. This rearrangement joins TRBV7-2 to TRBJ2-7; D is uncertain. Trimming removed 1 base from V and 2 bases from J, with 9 bases in between. The length of the CDR3 is 14 residues. Germline V gives CDR1 SGHTA, CDR2 FQGNSA. The CDR3 DNA follows: TGTGCCAGCAGCTTAGTCCGGTCCACCTACGAGCAGTACTTC. Translated: CASSLVRSTYEQYF.

The chain employs TRBV6-5 and TRBJ2-5; D possibly corresponds to TRBD2 (6 bases). The J call is doubtful: the DNA matches TRBJ2-7 better. CDR1 and CDR2 from the germline V gene are MNHEY and SVGAGI. CDR3 length: 12 residues. CDR3: CASSGTVYEQYF. CDR3 coding DNA: TGTGCCAGCAGTGGGACTGTCTACGAGCAGTACTTC.

The rearrangement joins TRBV6-6 to TRBJ2-7, with 8 bases that match TRBD1. Trimming took 4 bases from V and 2 from J; bases not matched to a gene: 1. The CDR3 contains 13 residues. Germline CDR1 reads MNHNY; CDR2 reads SVGAGI (reference sequence). Written as DNA, the CDR3 is TGTGCCAGCAGTTGGGGACAGGCCTACGAGCAGTACTTC. Encoded protein: CASSWGQAYEQYF.

The chain couples TRBV4-1 to TRBJ2-3, with 7 bases identical to TRBD2. The CDR3 runs 13 residues. The V gene's germline CDR1 is MGHRA and CDR2 YSYEKL. V lost 2 bases and J lost 13; bases outside the gene matches: 9. The CDR3 DNA follows: TGCGCCAGCAGCCAATCGGGGGACTACCAGGAGTATTTT. It yields the protein CASSQSGDYQEYF.

CDR3 sequence reads: CASKAGAFSYEQYF. As DNA, the CDR3 is TGTGCCAGCAAAGCGGGGGCCTTCTCGTACGAGCAGTACTTC. This sequence joins TRBV2 and TRBJ2-7; 8 nucleotides align to TRBD2. Trimming removed 7 bases from V and 4 bases from J; junction bases left unmatched: 9. CDR1 SNHLY and CDR2 FYNNEI come from the germline V gene. The length of the CDR3 is 14 residues.

The V gene is TRBV14, the J gene TRBJ2-7, with 7 bases aligning to TRBD1. V was pared by 3 bases and J by 2 bases, with 7 bases of the junction left unmatched. Per germline, CDR1 SGHDN and CDR2 FVKESK. This CDR3 contains 15 residues. Here the CDR3 reads CASSQVQGRTYEQYF. CDR3 DNA: TGTGCCAGCAGCCAGGTACAGGGGCGAACCTACGAGCAGTACTTC. The full variable domain, rest sourced from reference TRBV14 and TRBJ2-7, is EAGVTQFPSHSVIEKGQTVTLRCDPISGHDNLYWYRRVMGKEIKFLLHFVKESKQDESGMPNNRFLAERTGGTYSTLKVQPAELEDSGVYFCASSQVQGRTYEQYFGPGTRLTVT.

The CDR3 region is CAWSVYGGATGGYTF. DNA of the CDR3: TGTGCCTGGAGTGTTTATGGGGGCGCGACAGGGGGCTACACCTTC. V usage is TRBV30 and J usage is TRBJ1-2; 7 positions match TRBD1. CDR1 is GTSNPN and CDR2 is SVGIG in the germline V gene (reference sequence). This CDR3 contains 15 residues. The junction had 12 bases not matched to a gene; V was cut back by 0 bases and J by 8 bases.

The rearrangement joins TRBV7-6 to TRBJ2-7, with D hard to call. Germline V lookup: CDR1 SGHVS, CDR2 FNYEAQ. V lost 2 bases, J lost 0 bases, and 5 bases lay in between. This CDR3 is 13 amino acids long. CDR3 in DNA: TGTGCCAGCAGCTTACTCGGCTCCTACGAGCAGTACTTC. Translating gives CASSLLGSYEQYF.

V and J are TRBV18 and TRBJ1-4; TRBD1 aligns across 7 bases. The CDR3 consists of 15 residues. Germline V CDR1 and CDR2: KGHSH, LQKENI. Germline trimming cut 4 bases from V and 3 bases from J; bases unmatched to any gene: 5. The CDR3 DNA is TGTGCCAGCTCACTGGGGACAGTGTCTAATGAAAAACTGTTTTTT. It encodes CASSLGTVSNEKLFF. Variable domain in full (rest from reference TRBV18 and TRBJ1-4): NAGVMQNPRHLVRRRGQEARLRCSPMKGHSHVYWYRQLPEEGLKFMVYLQKENIIDESGMPKERFSAEFPKEGPSILRIQQVVRGDSAAYFCASSLGTVSNEKLFFGSGTQLSVL.

This chain uses TRBV5-4 with TRBJ2-5; TRBD1 aligns across 10 bases. The end of the DNA aligns better with TRBJ2-7, so the J call may be wrong. Germline V lookup: CDR1 SGHNT, CDR2 YYREEE (reference sequence). The CDR3 runs to 15 residues. Written as DNA, the CDR3 is TGTGCCAGCAGCCGCGACAGGGGGCAGAGCTACGAGCAGTACTTC. This sequence encodes CASSRDRGQSYEQYF.

V and J are TRBV6-5 and TRBJ1-2; maybe TRBD1 (6 bases). CDR1 and CDR2 (germline): MNHEY, SVGAGI. V shed 6 bases and J shed 8 bases, with 19 bases lying between them. The CDR3 sequence is 14 residues long. The chain's CDR3 is CASRPDRRAWGYTF. For the CDR3, the DNA is TGTGCCAGCAGACCAGACAGGCGGGCCTGGGGCTACACCTTC.

This rearrangement joins TRBV11-2 to TRBJ2-3; 7 nucleotides line up with TRBD2. Germline V CDR1 and CDR2: SGHAT, FQNNGV. The CDR3 loop spans 15 amino acids. V gave up 5 bases and J gave up 4 bases; unmatched junction bases: 9. As DNA, the CDR3 is TGTGCCAGCAGCATTACTGTGGGGGGGTCAGATACGCAGTATTTT. It is translated as CASSITVGGSDTQYF.

As regards this clone: Other DNA sequences from this sample encode an identical CDR3 as well. V is TRBV6-4 and J is TRBJ2-3, with 10 bases identical to TRBD2. CDR3 length equals 14 residues. Germline V lookup: CDR1 MRHNA, CDR2 SNTAGT. Unmatched junction bases numbered 0, after V lost 3 bases and J lost 3 bases. The CDR3 sequence is CASSEAGGTDTQYF. CDR3 nucleotide sequence: TGTGCCAGCAGTGAAGCGGGGGGGACAGATACGCAGTATTTT.

The genes are TRBV19 and TRBJ1-1; 7 bases map to TRBD1. The CDR3 sequence is 16 residues long. Trimming removed 5 bases from V and 8 bases from J; junction bases left unmatched: 17. Germline V gene lookup returns CDR1 LNHDA and CDR2 SQIVND (reference sequence). The DNA of the CDR3 is TGTGCCAGTAGTGCCCAAAGAAAACTCGACAGGGTCGAAGCTTTCTTT. Translation: CASSAQRKLDRVEAFF.

V and J are TRBV5-6 and TRBJ1-6; 7 bases fit TRBD1. Germline-derived CDR1 and CDR2 are SGHDT and YYEEEE. The CDR3 has 16 amino acids. The ends lost 2 bases at V and 8 bases at J; junction bases unmatched: 10. The CDR3 DNA is TGTGCCAGCAGCTTACAGGGGAGCCCGGAAGATTCACCCCTCCACTTT. Translating gives CASSLQGSPEDSPLHF.

The rearrangement uses TRBV19 and TRBJ1-4; D is uncertain. Deletions cut 3 bases from V and 5 bases from J, with 7 bases between. The germline V gene has CDR1 LNHDA and CDR2 SQIVND (reference sequence). The CDR3 has 13 amino acids. CDR3 residues: CASSMSRNEKLFF. CDR3 bases: TGTGCCAGTAGTATGTCGAGAAATGAAAAACTGTTTTTT.